This T cell receptor beta chain is from a study of blood T cell repertoires in COVID-19. Study details: There were acute and convalescent COVID-19 samples, and they came from the United States, Italy and Spain. The analysed material was cDNA or gDNA that came from T cells, B-cell-depleted T cells, or PBMCs.

In the original processing: Reference gene primers were amplified, and this amplification served to estimate nucleated cell counts. Method: immunoSEQ multiplex PCR; TCRdb's copy keeps in-frame clones and lacks some. V, J and clone size derive from that table, while D and trimming were established from the DNA sequence. The sample shows fewer than 250,000 clones, around 82% of them seen only once. The V gene's germline CDR1 is SGHVS and CDR2 FQNEAQ. Trimming left V 5 bases short and J 1 base short, with 17 bases between. The CDR3 has 16 amino acids. Sequencing input: peripheral blood. This TCR came from a woman in her thirties or forties with active or convalescent COVID-19. The chain links TRBV7-8 to TRBJ2-5; D is unclear. For the CDR3, the DNA is TGTGCCAGCAGCCCAAAAAGCAGGAAACCCCAAGAGACCCAGTACTTC. It is translated as CASSPKSRKPQETQYF.